Each of the 28 T cell receptor beta chains below was sequenced from the same sample in a study of blood T cells in healthy people across ages. Primed by a sample-barcoded 5' primer and a J-beta primer mix, a second PCR proceeded for about 7 to 11 cycles. TCRdb reprocessed the 5' RACE reads with MiXCR, giving one entry per CDR3 protein. The repertoire includes 730,000 or so distinct CDR3 sequences, roughly 43% of them detected once, and more than 20% sits in the top ten. The sequencing sample was made of blood. Receptor source: a woman in her sixties in good health.

The CDR3 DNA reads as TGTGCCAGCAACCCAACCACAAATGGCTACACCTTC. This sequence encodes CASNPTTNGYTF. V is TRBV7-9 and J is TRBJ1-2; D not resolved. This CDR3 region has 12 residues. Per germline, CDR1 SEHNR and CDR2 FQNEAQ (reference sequence). Deletions cut 7 bases from V and 6 bases from J, with 12 bases between.

This clonotype was found a few times. This chain joins TRBV24-1 and TRBJ2-7, with 7 bases matching TRBD1. This CDR3 is 14 amino acids long. The V gene end was trimmed by 9 bases and the J gene end by 1 base; junction bases not matched to a gene: 8. Germline V gene sequence: CDR1 KGHDR, CDR2 SFDVKD. CDR3 amino acids: CATARGLGSYEQYF. In nucleotides, the CDR3 is TGTGCCACCGCAAGGGGGCTCGGGTCCTACGAGCAGTACTTC.

The chain has TRBV27 and TRBJ2-1; either TRBD1 or TRBD2 may supply D (5 bases each). The CDR3 is 16 residues long. Trimming stripped 0 bases from V and 4 bases from J, with 13 bases between. The germline CDR1 and CDR2 sequences are MNHEY and SMNVEV (reference sequence). The CDR3 DNA sequence: TGTGCCAGCAGTTTATCGACGGGGCTGGCTTACAATGAGCAGTTCTTC. This codes for CASSLSTGLAYNEQFF.

The chain couples TRBV20-1 to TRBJ2-3, with 9 positions matching TRBD2. Germline loops: CDR1 DFQATT, CDR2 SNEGSKA (reference sequence). The CDR3 runs 16 residues. The V segment lost 0 bases and the J segment 5 bases; nucleotides outside the gene matches: 9. The CDR3 DNA reads as TGCAGTGCTAGAGATTGGGGACTAGCAGGAAAAGATACGCAGTATTTT. Its translation is CSARDWGLAGKDTQYF.

The chain recombines TRBV18 with TRBJ2-7, with D perhaps TRBD2 (5 bases). Germline V gene data show CDR1 as KGHSH and CDR2 as LQKENI. The CDR3 loop spans 14 amino acids. Trimming pared 4 bases from V and 2 bases from J, leaving 12 bases between. The CDR3 DNA reads TGTGCCAGCTCACAGGGAGCCCAAACCTACGAGCAGTACTTC. This sequence encodes CASSQGAQTYEQYF.

In its sample, this clonotype was seen a few times. The genes are TRBV6-4 and TRBJ2-3; D gene uncertain. The CDR3 runs to 12 residues. Germline V lookup: CDR1 MRHNA, CDR2 SNTAGT. Trimming shortened V by 0 bases and J by 6 bases, and 4 bases separated the two germline ends. This chain's CDR3 is CASSDSPDTQYF. The CDR3 nucleotides are TGTGCCAGCAGTGACTCCCCGGATACGCAGTATTTT.

The chain employs TRBV18 and TRBJ2-7; TRBD1 agrees at 8 bases. Per germline, CDR1 KGHSH and CDR2 LQKENI. J lost 5 bases, V lost 0 bases, and 3 bases had no gene match. The CDR3 is 14 amino acids. In DNA form, the CDR3 reads TGTGCCAGCTCACCACCGACAGGGGAGGACGAGCAGTACTTC. This encodes CASSPPTGEDEQYF.

V gene TRBV7-9 combines with J gene TRBJ2-3; tentatively, D is TRBD1 (5 bases). Trimming left V 5 bases short and J 1 base short, with 16 bases between. The CDR3 has 16 residues. From germline, CDR1 is SEHNR and CDR2 FQNEAQ (reference sequence). The CDR3 sequence: CASSLLQGSGTDTQYF. CDR3 DNA sequence: TGTGCCAGCAGCCTCCTTCAGGGAAGCGGCACAGATACGCAGTATTTT.

The J gene is TRBJ2-3, the V gene TRBV20-1; the D gene could be TRBD1 or TRBD2 (5 bases each). Germline CDR1 reads DFQATT; CDR2 reads SNEGSKA (reference sequence). With 5 bases removed from V and 5 bases from J, the gap between germline ends came to 14 bases. The CDR3 contains 13 residues. The CDR3 coding sequence is TGCAGTGCTCCGGCTGGGGGTATAGATACGCAGTATTTT. Translating gives CSAPAGGIDTQYF.

This clonotype has ten or more counts. The chain couples TRBV7-2 to TRBJ2-5; TRBD2 might be the D (6 bases). Per germline, CDR1 SGHTA and CDR2 FQGNSA. V dropped 5 bases and J dropped 5 bases, with 21 bases sitting between them. CDR3 length: 16 amino acids. This CDR3 reads CASSQGDGSMKETQYF. In DNA, the CDR3 is TGTGCCAGCAGCCAGGGAGACGGGAGCATGAAGGAGACCCAGTACTTC.

The chain couples TRBV27 to TRBJ2-1, with D perhaps TRBD1 (6 bases). Germline assignment: CDR1 MNHEY and CDR2 SMNVEV (reference sequence). V lost 6 bases and J 3 bases, leaving 9 bases between the germline ends. The CDR3 sequence is 13 residues long. The CDR3 nucleotides are TGTGCCAGCAGGCCACAGGGCTACAATGAGCAGTTCTTC. Its protein product is CASRPQGYNEQFF.

This clonotype was observed a few times. The gene calls are TRBV5-1 and TRBJ1-5, with D perhaps TRBD1 (5 bases). The CDR3 is 14 residues long. V shed 0 bases and J shed 6 bases, with 10 bases lying between them. Germline assignment: CDR1 SGHRS and CDR2 YFSETQ. Written as DNA, the CDR3 is TGCGCCAGCAGCTTGGGAGGGCAGGGTCAGCCCCAGCATTTT. Amino acid sequence: CASSLGGQGQPQHF.

As to this clonotype: A junction boundary mismatches the germline segment, possibly from a read error. The chain links TRBV14 to TRBJ1-4; 9 bases fit TRBD1. The CDR3 totals 17 residues. The germline V gene has CDR1 SGHDN and CDR2 FVKESK. CDR3 in DNA: TGTGCCGGCAGCCAATGGGACAGGGAATACAGTAATGAAAAACTGTTTTTT. Translation gives CAGSQWDREYSNEKLFF.

This clonotype was observed a few times. V gene TRBV10-3 combines with J gene TRBJ1-1, with unresolved D. Germline CDR1 is ENHRY and CDR2 is SYGVKD. The length of the CDR3 is 13 residues. Trimming stripped 7 bases from V and 0 bases from J, with 9 bases between. CDR3 bases: TGTGCCATCACGGCAGCTATGAACACTGAAGCTTTCTTT. This translates into CAITAAMNTEAFF.

V and J are TRBV27 and TRBJ1-2; D gene ambiguous. Trimming pared 8 bases from V and 0 bases from J, leaving 10 bases between. The CDR3 runs to 13 residues. Germline V gene sequence: CDR1 MNHEY, CDR2 SMNVEV (reference sequence). The CDR3 DNA reads as TGTGCCAGCCGACTGGGAGCTAACTATGGCTACACCTTC. This encodes CASRLGANYGYTF.

The chain couples TRBV27 to TRBJ2-1; tentatively, D is TRBD1 (8 bases). The V gene's germline CDR1 is MNHEY and CDR2 SMNVEV (reference sequence). V was shortened by 5 bases and J by 7 bases, with 15 bases between the two germline ends. CDR3 length: 14 amino acids. CDR3 coding DNA: TGTGCCAGCAGTCGACAGGGGAGGGAGAATGAGCAGTTCTTC. Protein sequence: CASSRQGRENEQFF.

The genes are TRBV4-3 and TRBJ2-1; 7 bases match TRBD1. CDR1 is LGHNA and CDR2 is YSLEER in the germline V gene. With V trimmed by 0 bases and J by 9 bases, 8 bases remained unmatched. This CDR3 is 15 amino acids long. DNA for the CDR3: TGCGCCAGCAGCCAAGATAGGGGGACAGTGGGTGAGCAGTTCTTC. Translated: CASSQDRGTVGEQFF.

This chain links TRBV28 with TRBJ1-5; D might be TRBD1 (5 bases). The V gene's germline CDR1 is MDHEN and CDR2 SYDVKM. V shed 6 bases and J shed 4 bases, with 19 bases lying between them. This CDR3 has 16 residues. CDR3 amino acids: CASSSKLGVENQPQHF. In nucleotides, the CDR3 is TGTGCCAGCAGCAGCAAGCTAGGGGTTGAAAATCAGCCCCAGCATTTT.

Only a few counts were recorded for this clonotype. This CDR3 is CASSPLSGGDTQYF. CDR3 DNA sequence: TGTGCCAGCTCACCACTATCCGGGGGAGATACGCAGTATTTT. V gene TRBV18 combines with J gene TRBJ2-3, with D possibly being TRBD2 (6 bases). Germline lookup yields CDR1 KGHSH and CDR2 LQKENI. The CDR3 spans 14 residues. Between the trimmed V and J ends, which lost 1 base and 5 bases, there was a span of 10 bases.

The J gene is TRBJ1-1, the V gene TRBV20-1, with TRBD1 matching over 8 bases. The CDR3 is made up of 15 amino acids. Germline CDR1 and CDR2: DFQATT and SNEGSKA (reference sequence). V lost 6 bases, J lost 4 bases, and 13 bases stayed unmatched. CDR3 DNA sequence: TGCAGTGCCCCACCTCCGACAGGGGAGGCCACTGAAGCTTTCTTT. It specifies CSAPPPTGEATEAFF.

As concerns this clonotype: Sequence at one end of the junction differs from germline and may be a read error. The chain links TRBV7-3 to TRBJ2-3; 8 positions agree with TRBD2. The CDR3 is 15 residues long. The germline CDR1 and CDR2 sequences are SGHTA and FQGTGA. The DNA for the CDR3 is TGTGCCTGCAGCTCATCTAGCGGGAGCACAGATACGCAGTATTTT. The encoded protein is CACSSSSGSTDTQYF.

This CDR3 reads CASSAGTGSTNEKLFF. CDR3 nucleotide sequence: TGTGCCAGCAGTGCGGGGACAGGCTCAACTAATGAAAAACTGTTTTTT. The J gene is TRBJ1-4, the V gene TRBV27, with TRBD1 identical over 8 bases. CDR1 and CDR2 from the germline V gene are MNHEY and SMNVEV (reference sequence). The V segment lost 5 bases and the J segment 0 bases; nucleotides outside the gene matches: 5. CDR3 length equals 16 residues.

V is TRBV2 and J is TRBJ2-1; D gene unclear. The CDR3 has 12 residues. V gave up 1 base and J gave up 15 bases, with 13 bases separating them. Germline V CDR1 and CDR2: SNHLY, FYNNEI. The DNA of the CDR3 is TGTGCCAGCAGTGAAGGGGCCCCATTGGGGTTCTTC. This sequence encodes CASSEGAPLGFF.

This clonotype has more than one count but fewer than ten. V gene TRBV29-1 combines with J gene TRBJ1-4; TRBD1 agrees at 7 bases. This CDR3 region has 16 residues. CDR1 and CDR2 (germline): SQVTM, ANQGSEA. V shed 6 bases, J shed 7 bases, and the junction held 17 bases outside the gene matches. The CDR3 loop reads CSVRGAGGRQSEKLFF. Here the CDR3 DNA reads TGCAGCGTCCGGGGGGCAGGGGGTCGTCAAAGTGAAAAACTGTTTTTT.

In this sample, this clonotype turned up many times. The CDR3 region is CASSLGQSNEQFF. The CDR3, as DNA: TGTGCCAGCAGTTTGGGACAGTCCAATGAGCAGTTCTTC. This rearrangement joins TRBV7-3 to TRBJ2-1; 7 nucleotides align to TRBD1. J was trimmed by 6 bases and V by 6 bases; bases with no gene match: 5. Germline V gene data show CDR1 as SGHTA and CDR2 as FQGTGA. The CDR3 consists of 13 residues.

This chain links TRBV25-1 with TRBJ2-4; 9 bases line up with TRBD1. The V gene's germline CDR1 is MGHDK and CDR2 SYGVNS. The ends lost 3 bases at V and 2 bases at J; junction bases unmatched: 14. The CDR3 sequence is 19 residues long. CDR3 amino acids: CASSDSGLDRGSPKNIQYF. CDR3 in DNA: TGTGCCAGCAGTGATTCTGGGTTGGACAGGGGTTCGCCCAAAAACATTCAGTACTTC.

The V call is TRBV4-2, the J call TRBJ2-1; D not resolved. V dropped 1 base and J dropped 7 bases, with 8 bases sitting between them. The germline CDR1 and CDR2 sequences are LGHNA and YNFKEQ. The CDR3 contains 13 residues. Written as DNA, the CDR3 is TGTGCCAGCAGCCAAGGACCTTTAAATGAGCAGTTCTTC. It codes for CASSQGPLNEQFF.

This clonotype was seen just once. The rearrangement uses TRBV4-3 and TRBJ2-1; 11 nucleotides line up with TRBD2. This CDR3 contains 17 residues. Germline V CDR1 and CDR2: LGHNA, YSLEER. V lost 6 bases to trimming and J lost 4 bases; unmatched junction nucleotides: 11. CDR3 in DNA: TGCGCCAGCAGGATCAACCTCGGGACTAGCGGTTACAATGAGCAGTTCTTC. It codes for CASRINLGTSGYNEQFF.